This TCR beta chain was recovered during a study of PD-L1 blockade in urothelial cancer. Turning to the study itself: Blood samples had a median of around 150,000 T cells.

The germline V gene has CDR1 SGHNT and CDR2 YYREEE (reference sequence). V shed 4 bases, J shed 5 bases, and the junction held 13 bases outside the gene matches. The CDR3 sequence is 16 residues long. PCRs each included synthetic TCR analog templates spiked in. Assay used: immunoSEQ multiplex PCR; TCRdb lists only in-frame clones, some missing. The table has about 20,000 clones, 88% seen once. Only one count was recorded for this clone. The chain couples TRBV5-4 to TRBJ2-5; 8 nucleotides align to TRBD1. The specimen was PBMCs, collected around atezolizumab (anti-PD-L1) treatment. The TCR sequence derives from a man aged 50-60 years with urothelial cancer. CDR3: CASSQDRAVVFETQYF. CDR3 DNA: TGTGCCAGCAGCCAGGACAGGGCGGTGGTATTTGAGACCCAGTACTTC.